Shown below are 30 T cell receptor beta chains from a single sample sequenced in a study of cytomegalovirus exposure and HLA in healthy donors. The PCR was carried out with 60 Vbeta primers and 13 Jbeta primers. Generated by immunoSEQ multiplex PCR, the TCRdb table keeps only in-frame clones and is missing some. In the table there are 95,000 to 100,000 clones, roughly three quarters of which are singletons. Source material: PBMCs. These receptors were taken from a man aged 35 to 55 in good health and CMV-seronegative.

The chain is built from TRBV27 and TRBJ1-6, with TRBD1 identical over 10 bases. CDR1 MNHEY and CDR2 SMNVEV come from the germline V gene (reference sequence). V lost 5 bases, J lost 7 bases, and 5 bases stayed unmatched. The CDR3 covers 15 residues. The CDR3 nucleotides read TGTGCCAGCAGTCTGACAGGGGGCTGGAATTCACCCCTCCACTTT. This translates into CASSLTGGWNSPLHF.

The V and J genes are TRBV7-9 and TRBJ2-7; 11 bases align to TRBD1. Germline CDR1 is SEHNR and CDR2 is FQNEAQ (reference sequence). V lost 0 bases to trimming and J lost 4 bases; unmatched junction nucleotides: 8. The CDR3 has 17 residues. The CDR3 sequence is CASSLAGGQGVEYEQYF. As DNA, the CDR3 is TGTGCCAGCAGCTTAGCCGGGGGACAGGGGGTGGAATACGAGCAGTACTTC.

V and J are TRBV19 and TRBJ2-1, with TRBD2 matching 7 bases. V lost 10 bases to trimming and J lost 7 bases; unmatched junction nucleotides: 7. CDR3 size: 12 residues. Germline V gene data show CDR1 as LNHDA and CDR2 as SQIVND (reference sequence). This CDR3 is CATTDGGNEQFF. The CDR3 DNA follows: TGTGCCACCACAGACGGGGGGAATGAGCAGTTCTTC.

The V and J genes are TRBV5-4 and TRBJ1-2, with D tentatively TRBD1 (6 bases). V was clipped by 0 bases and J by 4 bases, with 13 bases between them. Germline values: CDR1 SGHNT, CDR2 YYREEE (reference sequence). This CDR3 has 15 amino acids. For the CDR3, the DNA is TGTGCCAGCAGCTTGGATAGGGGGATTGGCTATGGCTACACCTTC. It codes for CASSLDRGIGYGYTF.

V usage is TRBV10-2 and J usage is TRBJ2-5, with 7 bases aligning to TRBD2. The closer fit of TRBJ2-7 to the DNA end suggests the J call may be wrong. CDR1 and CDR2 from the germline V gene are WSHSY and SAAADI. The CDR3 has 12 residues. CDR3 protein: CASNRGEGEQYF. The CDR3, as DNA: TGCGCCAGCAATCGGGGGGAGGGCGAGCAGTACTTC.

The chain employs TRBV2 and TRBJ1-1; 8 bases agree with TRBD1. This CDR3 is built from 13 residues. Germline CDR1 is SNHLY and CDR2 is FYNNEI. This CDR3 is CAVEGTGLTEAFF. The CDR3 DNA reads TGTGCGGTTGAGGGGACAGGCCTCACTGAAGCTTTCTTT.

The chain has TRBV18 and TRBJ2-1; perhaps TRBD2 as D (7 bases). V dropped 2 bases and J dropped 10 bases, with 15 bases sitting between them. Germline-derived CDR1 and CDR2 are KGHSH and LQKENI. The CDR3 has 14 residues. CDR3 sequence (DNA): TGTGCCAGCTCACCAGGTACGGGGGGCCGAGAGCAGTTCTTC. Protein product: CASSPGTGGREQFF.

V usage is TRBV28 and J usage is TRBJ2-2; tentatively, D is TRBD1 (5 bases). Germline-derived CDR1 and CDR2 are MDHEN and SYDVKM. V dropped 3 bases and J dropped 2 bases, with 10 bases sitting between them. The CDR3 runs 15 residues. DNA of the CDR3: TGTGCCAGCAGTTTGCATACAGGAAACACCGGGGAGCTGTTTTTT. The encoded protein is CASSLHTGNTGELFF.

This chain connects TRBV4-1 to TRBJ2-5, with 8 bases aligning to TRBD2. This CDR3 region has 13 residues. The trim removed 2 bases at V and 6 bases at J, leaving 2 bases unmatched. Germline V gene sequence: CDR1 MGHRA, CDR2 YSYEKL. The CDR3 DNA follows: TGCGCCAGCAGCCAAATAGCGGGGAAGACCCAGTACTTC. It yields the protein CASSQIAGKTQYF.

This chain joins TRBV14 and TRBJ1-6, with 8 bases aligning to TRBD1. CDR1 is SGHDN, CDR2 FVKESK, per germline. This CDR3 spans 15 amino acids. With V trimmed by 1 base and J by 7 bases, 3 bases remained unmatched. The CDR3 nucleotides are TGTGCCAGCAGCCAAGGGCAGGGGGCGAATTCACCCCTCCACTTT. It encodes CASSQGQGANSPLHF.

This clone showed up just once. V gene TRBV2 combines with J gene TRBJ2-5; TRBD2 might be the D (7 bases). The end of the DNA aligns better with TRBJ2-7, so the J call may be wrong. The CDR3 has 17 amino acids. Germline assignment: CDR1 SNHLY and CDR2 FYNNEI. CDR3 region: CASSPRLRGDTTYEQYF. The CDR3 DNA reads TGTGCCAGCAGTCCTAGACTCCGGGGGGACACAACCTACGAGCAGTACTTC.

As for this clone: The junction departs from germline at one end; a sequencing error may be responsible. The V and J genes are TRBV7-9 and TRBJ2-5; 7 nucleotides agree with TRBD1. The CDR3 consists of 16 residues. Germline CDR1 is SEHNR and CDR2 is FQNEAQ (reference sequence). The CDR3 sequence is CSSSLPPDREQETQYF. The CDR3 bases are TGTTCCAGCAGCTTACCCCCTGACAGGGAACAAGAGACCCAGTACTTC.

V and J are TRBV27 and TRBJ1-4; D possibly corresponds to TRBD1 (5 bases). This CDR3 is built from 14 residues. V shed 6 bases and J shed 7 bases, with 15 bases lying between them. CDR1 is MNHEY, CDR2 SMNVEV, per germline (reference sequence). CDR3 sequence reads: CASRAGTLSEKLFF. DNA of the CDR3: TGTGCCAGCAGGGCCGGGACTTTGAGTGAAAAACTGTTTTTT.

The chain combines TRBV28 with TRBJ2-7, with 7 bases fitting TRBD1. This CDR3 spans 14 amino acids. Germline V lookup: CDR1 MDHEN, CDR2 SYDVKM. The trim removed 6 bases at V and 2 bases at J, leaving 7 bases unmatched. CDR3 sequence (DNA): TGTGCCAGCAGACCCCGGGACAGTCCCTACGAGCAGTACTTC. Translation gives CASRPRDSPYEQYF.

The chain links TRBV6-6 to TRBJ2-7, with D possibly matching TRBD2 (5 bases). Trimming removed 6 bases from V and 2 bases from J, with 8 bases in between. Germline V CDR1 and CDR2: MNHNY, SVGAGI (reference sequence). The CDR3 is 12 residues long. The CDR3 sequence is CASSRTPYEQYF. The CDR3 nucleotides read TGTGCCAGCAGCAGGACTCCCTACGAGCAGTACTTC.

The chain is built from TRBV7-2 and TRBJ2-7; D may be TRBD1 (6 bases). The CDR3 runs 14 residues. The germline V and J ends were trimmed by 4 bases and 2 bases, with 12 bases remaining between them. Per germline, CDR1 SGHTA and CDR2 FQGNSA. DNA of the CDR3: TGTGCCAGCAGCTCCGGACAGAGAGCCTACGAGCAGTACTTC. Its translation: CASSSGQRAYEQYF.

The gene calls are TRBV28 and TRBJ1-2, with D maybe TRBD1 (6 bases). This CDR3 region has 14 residues. V was trimmed by 4 bases and J by 4 bases, leaving 13 bases between them. Germline V gene sequence: CDR1 MDHEN, CDR2 SYDVKM. DNA of the CDR3: TGTGCCAGCAGTTCCTCAGGGGCCACCTATGGCTACACCTTC. Translating gives CASSSSGATYGYTF.

This sequence joins TRBV7-6 and TRBJ1-3; D is ambiguous. Germline loops: CDR1 SGHVS, CDR2 FNYEAQ. This CDR3 comprises 14 residues. V was trimmed by 2 bases and J by 4 bases, leaving 9 bases between them. The chain's CDR3 is CASSLNTEGNTIYF. The CDR3 bases are TGTGCCAGCAGCTTAAACACGGAGGGAAACACCATATATTTT. Complete variable domain (other parts from reference TRBV7-6 and TRBJ1-3): GAGVSQSPRYKVTKRGQDVALRCDPISGHVSLYWYRQALGQGPEFLTYFNYEAQQDKSGLPNDRFSAERPEGSISTLTIQRTEQRDSAMYRCASSLNTEGNTIYFGEGSWLTVV.

The chain uses TRBV27 and TRBJ1-6; TRBD1 matches 7 bases. This CDR3 contains 15 residues. Germline loops: CDR1 MNHEY, CDR2 SMNVEV (reference sequence). After removal of 1 base from V and 9 bases from J, the junction contained 6 bases not matched to a gene. The CDR3: CASSLWDSPSSPLHF. The CDR3 region has the DNA TGTGCCAGCAGTTTATGGGACAGCCCATCTTCACCCCTCCACTTT.

The rearrangement links TRBV11-2 to TRBJ2-1, with 8 bases identical to TRBD2. The CDR3 loop spans 15 amino acids. The V gene end was trimmed by 1 base and the J gene end by 4 bases; junction bases not matched to a gene: 3. Germline lookup yields CDR1 SGHAT and CDR2 FQNNGV. CDR3 bases: TGTGCCAGCAGCTTAGCCGGGACTAGTTACAATGAGCAGTTCTTC. Its protein product is CASSLAGTSYNEQFF. Full variable domain (outside the CDR3, taken from reference TRBV11-2 and TRBJ2-1): EAGVAQSPRYKIIEKRQSVAFWCNPISGHATLYWYQQILGQGPKLLIQFQNNGVVDDSQLPKDRFSAERLKGVDSTLKIQPAKLEDSAVYLCASSLAGTSYNEQFFGPGTRLTVL.

This chain joins TRBV6-6 and TRBJ1-1, with D perhaps TRBD1 (6 bases). This CDR3 has 13 amino acids. Germline CDR1 reads MNHNY; CDR2 reads SVGAGI (reference sequence). V dropped 6 bases and J dropped 1 base, with 9 bases sitting between them. The DNA of the CDR3 is TGTGCCAGCAGCTTGACAGGGAACACTGAAGCTTTCTTT. Protein product: CASSLTGNTEAFF.

This chain joins TRBV6-4 and TRBJ2-1; 7 positions match TRBD2. CDR1 and CDR2 from the germline V gene are MRHNA and SNTAGT. The CDR3 has 16 residues. V shed 3 bases and J 0 bases; nucleotides not matched to a gene: 5. CDR3 in DNA: TGTGCCAGCAGTGATGCTAGCGGTAACTCCTACAATGAGCAGTTCTTC. It is translated as CASSDASGNSYNEQFF.

The CDR3 sequence is CASSERRGVSKTQYF. The CDR3 DNA sequence: TGTGCCAGCAGTGAACGACGCGGGGTTTCGAAGACCCAGTACTTC. The chain employs TRBV25-1 and TRBJ2-5; perhaps TRBD2 as D (6 bases). There are 15 residues in the CDR3. The germline V and J ends were trimmed by 2 bases and 6 bases, with 16 bases remaining between them. The germline V gene has CDR1 MGHDK and CDR2 SYGVNS.

This clone came up once. The chain recombines TRBV7-2 with TRBJ2-2, with a tentative D call TRBD2 (6 bases). From germline, CDR1 is SGHTA and CDR2 FQGNSA. This CDR3 has 15 residues. Trimming removed 7 bases at V and 6 bases at J, with 18 bases between. The CDR3 coding sequence is TGTGCCAGCAACTTCGGGGTTAGGAGGGCCGGGGAGCTGTTTTTT. The encoded protein is CASNFGVRRAGELFF.

The genes are TRBV6-5 and TRBJ2-5; TRBD2 is a possible D gene (6 bases). The CDR3 has 12 amino acids. With 5 bases removed from V and 5 bases from J, the gap between germline ends came to 9 bases. Germline V gives CDR1 MNHEY, CDR2 SVGAGI. CDR3 region: CASSELAETQYF. CDR3 DNA: TGTGCCAGCAGTGAGCTAGCGGAGACCCAGTACTTC.

This clone has more than one count but fewer than ten. The chain uses TRBV19 and TRBJ2-1, with D unresolved. The CDR3 is made up of 15 amino acids. The germline gives CDR1 LNHDA, CDR2 SQIVND (reference sequence). V was trimmed by 3 bases and J by 5 bases, leaving 14 bases between them. CDR3 region: CASSMPYSSNNEQFF. The CDR3 region has the DNA TGTGCCAGTAGTATGCCCTATTCATCTAACAATGAGCAGTTCTTC.

This clone was detected once. The chain couples TRBV9 to TRBJ2-3; 9 bases line up with TRBD2. Germline lookup yields CDR1 SGDLS and CDR2 YYNGEE. The V and J ends lost 0 bases and 6 bases, in that order; junction bases with no gene match: 20. The CDR3 is 20 amino acids. The CDR3 coding sequence is TGTGCCAGCAGCGTAGAAATGGCTAGCGGGGCGCCGACTCCGTCGGATACGCAGTATTTT. It encodes CASSVEMASGAPTPSDTQYF.

The rearrangement uses TRBV4-1 and TRBJ2-7; perhaps TRBD1 as D (6 bases). V was shortened by 3 bases and J by 3 bases, with 12 bases between the two germline ends. Germline V gene data show CDR1 as MGHRA and CDR2 as YSYEKL. The CDR3 is 14 amino acids. The CDR3 is CASSHQGSFYEQYF. CDR3 DNA: TGCGCCAGCAGCCACCAGGGGTCCTTCTACGAGCAGTACTTC.

The chain recombines TRBV5-4 with TRBJ2-1; TRBD1 aligns across 7 bases. CDR1 and CDR2 from the germline V gene are SGHNT and YYREEE (reference sequence). This CDR3 region has 15 residues. Losses at the gene ends were 0 bases for V and 2 bases for J; bases not matched to a gene: 2. The CDR3 coding sequence is TGTGCCAGCAGCTTGGCTCAGGGGGCCTACAATGAGCAGTTCTTC. Encoded protein: CASSLAQGAYNEQFF.

This chain connects TRBV10-3 to TRBJ2-7; 10 nucleotides match TRBD1. The CDR3 covers 14 residues. The junction had 1 base not matched to a gene; V was cut back by 1 base and J by 4 bases. Germline V gives CDR1 ENHRY, CDR2 SYGVKD. DNA of the CDR3: TGTGCCATCAGTGAGTGGGACAGGGGATACGAGCAGTACTTC. Its protein is CAISEWDRGYEQYF.